This TCR delta chain was documented in a study of Vδ1+ human thymocytes. Study findings and constraints: Thymic TRG and TRD repertoires appeared highly polyclonal, with Gaussian CDR3 length distributions. Approximately 19% of thymic delta-chain sequences were Vdelta2, with few Vdelta3, unlike blood Vdelta1+ controls. Bulk data may be misread because of unexpected Vdelta2 sequences.

Thymocytes were sorted as CD3+ TCRVdelta1+ TCRVdelta2- after alphabeta T cell depletion. Vdelta1+ thymocyte sorts reached between about 98% and 99.6% purity. This clone was detected only a few times. Its target is unknown. Extracted RNA was reverse transcribed into cDNA. The CDR3 regions were amplified by multiplex PCR from V-gene primers to a constant-region primer. TCRdb called clones from the multiplex PCR reads again using CATT. The sample includes around 60,000 delta-chain clones, approximately 15% of them seen just once. The CDR3 is made up of 25 amino acids. The germline V gene has CDR1 TSWWSYY and CDR2 QGS. The V gene lost 4 bases and the J gene lost 0 bases, with 42 bases spanning the gap.

The V and J genes are TRDV1 and TRDJ1, with D possibly matching TRDD3 (8 bases). What was sequenced was Vdelta1+ gamma-delta thymocytes from the thymus. The subset is: FACS-sorted CD3+ TCRalphabeta- TCRVdelta1+ TCRVdelta2- thymocytes. This receptor was identified in a girl in the first two years of life who had congenital heart surgery. The CDR3 DNA reads as TGTGCTCTTGGGGCTAACCCCCATTCCTACGAAATACTGGGGGCCCCCTCCCTGTACACCGATAAACTCATCTTT. Its translation: CALGANPHSYEILGAPSLYTDKLIF.